This record looks at one TCR beta chain sequence and its context. Its antigen is unidentified. The germline CDR1 and CDR2 sequences are LNHDA and SQIVND (reference sequence). This CDR3 comprises 13 residues. V was cut by 5 bases and J by 3 bases, with 10 bases left in between. This sample is part of a study of shared clonotypes between healthy human individuals. Study-level background: Ranging from 18 to 49 in age, donors were a couple of women and three men. Every donor yielded three CD4 naive, three CD4 memory, two CD8 naive and one CD8 memory plate. The study, taken as a whole, reports: Non-shared clonotypes had lower generation probabilities than those shared by all four donors. With few donors, the genetic and exposure-history diversity represented was limited.

Clones were read by immunoSEQ multiplex PCR, and TCRdb kept only the in-frame ones, dropping some. The profile shows nearly 1 million clones, around three quarters of them singletons. V is TRBV19 and J is TRBJ1-2; D perhaps matches TRBD1 (5 bases). The TCR originated in a man in his late teens or twenties in good health. The specimen sequenced was memory CD4+ T cells sorted from blood. This sample's subset: CD45RA-negative fraction. Here the CDR3 reads CASSYGTDYGYTF. The CDR3 nucleotides read TGTGCCAGTAGTTATGGGACTGACTATGGCTACACCTTC.